Detailed here is one TCR beta chain. Then a second PCR, running about 6 to 12 cycles, was carried out with a sample-barcoded 5' primer and a J-beta primer mix. TCRdb re-analysed the 5' RACE reads in MiXCR, keeping a single row per CDR3 protein. The table includes hundreds of thousands of distinct CDR3 sequences, about 42% detected once. This sample stems from a study of blood T cells in healthy people across ages. What was sequenced was blood. This receptor was identified in a man aged 55-75 years in good health.

This CDR3 is CASSGRLDRLNEQFF. The CDR3 DNA reads as TGTGCCAGCAGCGGACGCCTGGACAGACTAAATGAGCAGTTCTTC. V is TRBV7-9 and J is TRBJ2-1; the D gene is possibly TRBD1 (6 bases). Trimming took off 5 bases at V and 7 bases at J, with 18 bases between the two ends. Germline V gene lookup returns CDR1 SEHNR and CDR2 FQNEAQ (reference sequence). There are 15 residues in the CDR3.